This T cell receptor (beta chain) was profiled in a study of CD8 T cells in Susac syndrome (dated by TCRdb to the late 2010s). Background on the whole study: Of the Susac syndrome patients who were sequenced, fewer than ten were in clinical remission while six had clinically active disease. At blood withdrawal, Susac syndrome patients were therapy-naive, treated with corticosteroids (with IVIg additionally given to some), or treated with IVIg alone. The study used repertoire sequencing to test whether antigen drove CD8+ T cell activation and differentiation in Susac syndrome.

RNA was extracted with the RNeasy kit and roughly 0.45 to 1 ug was reverse transcribed using random hexamers. The immunoSEQ multiplex PCR assay, covering 54 Vbeta and 13 Jbeta segments, was used to amplify TCR beta CDR3 regions. To correct PCR amplification bias, a synthetic template baseline was used for both primer optimization and computational correction. The original pipeline was this. Reads were annotated to V, D and J genes per IMGT and analyzed with immunoSEQ Analyzer, keeping only productive sequences. Clonality was computed as one minus Shannon entropy normalized by log2 of the number of productive unique sequences. Public and private clones were assessed among the 100 most prevalent clones of each patient and control. A clone was defined as Susac-specific if it was absent from the healthy and MS cohorts, from 1052 published viral clones and from other ImmuneACCESS disease sequences. TCRdb reprocessed the public reads (quality trimming at Q25 with fastp, clone calling with MiXCR) and kept in-frame beta chains. Under each unique CDR3 protein, matching rows form one entry showing the most common genes and DNA. The V and J calls here are based on TCRdb, not the publication. Here the sample has approximately 190,000 distinct CDR3 sequences; nearly 97% occur a single time. The biggest ten clones account for approximately 0.1% of the sample.

Peripheral blood CD8+ and CD4+ T cells from healthy donors, Susac syndrome patients and multiple sclerosis patients were profiled using high-throughput TCR beta sequencing. The Susac syndrome patients fulfilled recently defined diagnostic criteria for either definite or probable disease. Bulk CD8+ and CD4+ T cells were purified by magnetic negative isolation, while CD8+ TEMRA cells were enriched using FACS. Blood was collected in EDTA tubes and processed within 24 hours, with PBMCs isolated through density gradient centrifugation. PBMCs intended for TCR sequencing were cryopreserved in liquid nitrogen and were subsequently thawed in a 37 degrees C water bath. A purity of at least 90% was achieved for sorted or isolated CD4+, CD8+ and CD8+ TEMRA cells. As regards this clonotype: No antigen is known for it. No base-level quality is on record; no much larger clone is a single base apart.

Including cysteine and phenylalanine, the CDR3 has 14 amino acids. Just CDR3 DNA is preserved here, 42 bases in frame from base 1. V loses 2 bases of germline sequence and J loses 7 bases, and the interval between the two ends is 17 bases. The germline V gene yields SQVTM for CDR1 and ANQGSEA for CDR2. Overall results and qualifications from the work: No clonal expansion was detected in the CD4+ T cell repertoire of Susac syndrome patients. The number of individuals in the TCR sequencing and HLA analysis was acknowledged as relatively small.

Recombination linked TRBV29-1 to TRBJ1-2; the D gene identity is not certain. The TCR sequence derives from a human donor with Susac syndrome. Sequences were obtained from CD4+ T cells from PBMCs. Here the CDR3 is given as CSVERVGSLGGYTF. The DNA reads as follows: TGCAGCGTTGAAAGAGTAGGTAGTCTTGGTGGCTACACCTTC. Here the CDR3 is joined to the reference TRBV29-1 and TRBJ1-2 genes, and the full variable domain is: SAVISQKPSRDICQRGTSLTIQCQVDSQVTMMFWYRQQPGQSLTLIATANQGSEATYESGFVIDKFPISRPNLTFSTLTVSNMSPEDSSIYLCSVERVGSLGGYTFGSGTRLTVV.